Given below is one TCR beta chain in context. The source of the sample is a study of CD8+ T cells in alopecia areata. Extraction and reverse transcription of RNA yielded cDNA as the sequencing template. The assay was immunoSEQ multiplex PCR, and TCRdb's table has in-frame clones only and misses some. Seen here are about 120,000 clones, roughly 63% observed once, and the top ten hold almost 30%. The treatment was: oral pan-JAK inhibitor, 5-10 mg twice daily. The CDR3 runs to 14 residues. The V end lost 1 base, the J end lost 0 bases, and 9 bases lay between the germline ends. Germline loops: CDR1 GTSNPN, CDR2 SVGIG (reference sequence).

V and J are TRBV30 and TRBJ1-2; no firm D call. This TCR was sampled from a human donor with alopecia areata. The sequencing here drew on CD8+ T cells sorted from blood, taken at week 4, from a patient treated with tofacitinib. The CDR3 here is CAWSGPDTNYGYTF. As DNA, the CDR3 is TGTGCCTGGAGTGGGCCAGACACTAACTATGGCTACACCTTC.